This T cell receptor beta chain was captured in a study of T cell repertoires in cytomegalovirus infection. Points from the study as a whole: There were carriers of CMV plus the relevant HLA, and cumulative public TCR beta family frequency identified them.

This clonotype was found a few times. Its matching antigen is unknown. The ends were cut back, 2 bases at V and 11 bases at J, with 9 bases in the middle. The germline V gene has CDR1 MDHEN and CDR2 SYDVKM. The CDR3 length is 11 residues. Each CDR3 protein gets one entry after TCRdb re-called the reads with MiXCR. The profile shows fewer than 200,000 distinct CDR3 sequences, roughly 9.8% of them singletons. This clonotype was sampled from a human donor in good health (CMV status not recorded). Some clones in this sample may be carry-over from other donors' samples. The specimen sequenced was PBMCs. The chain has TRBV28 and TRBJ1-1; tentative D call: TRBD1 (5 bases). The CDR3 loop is CASSLNRRAFF. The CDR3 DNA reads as TGTGCCAGCAGTTTAAACAGGCGTGCTTTCTTT.